Each of the 27 T cell receptor beta chains below was sequenced from the same sample in a study of T-cell memory formation after mild COVID-19 (dated by TCRdb to the early 2020s). Preparation of the library involved 5' RACE. Sequenced using an Illumina NovaSeq 6000. The public reads were reprocessed in TCRdb via fastp at Q25 and MiXCR, keeping in-frame beta chains. Under each unique CDR3 protein, matching rows form one entry showing the most common genes and DNA. The sample includes about 560,000 distinct CDR3 sequences, with about 20% observed a single time. Jointly, the top ten make up 7% to 9% of the sample. The specimen sequenced was PBMCs or a T cell subset sorted from them (not recorded which). The origin of the receptors is an adult woman who had mild COVID-19 (a few samples of this study predate the infection). The sample titles of this study are shuffled in the database, so cell type and time point are left out; the donor was told from shared clones.

The rearrangement uses TRBV20-1 and TRBJ2-7; 7 bases are shared with TRBD2. The germline CDR1 and CDR2 sequences are DFQATT and SNEGSKA (reference sequence). The CDR3 consists of 15 residues. V lost 1 base to trimming and J lost 1 base; unmatched junction nucleotides: 7. The CDR3 loop is CSARVWREKSYEQYF. As DNA, the CDR3 is TGCAGTGCTAGAGTCTGGCGGGAGAAATCCTACGAGCAGTACTTC.

This chain connects TRBV7-6 to TRBJ2-1; D unresolved. Germline loops: CDR1 SGHVS, CDR2 FNYEAQ. The germline V and J ends were trimmed by 2 bases and 12 bases, with 11 bases remaining between them. The CDR3 is 12 amino acids. The CDR3 bases are TGTGCCAGCAGCTTAATCGGAACGGGGCAGTTCTTC. Its translation: CASSLIGTGQFF.

CDR3 residues: CASSVAGTGGHYEQYF. The CDR3 nucleotides read TGTGCCAGCAGCGTAGCGGGGACAGGGGGTCACTACGAGCAGTACTTC. V and J are TRBV9 and TRBJ2-7; 11 nucleotides align to TRBD1. The CDR3 sequence is 16 residues long. Germline CDR1 SGDLS, CDR2 YYNGEE. Losses at the gene ends were 0 bases for V and 3 bases for J; bases not matched to a gene: 5.

The chain has TRBV5-6 and TRBJ2-5; TRBD1 matches 10 bases. Germline lookup yields CDR1 SGHDT and CDR2 YYEEEE. The CDR3 runs 16 residues. Trimming cost V 4 bases and J 4 bases; bases outside gene matches: 10. CDR3 coding DNA: TGTGCCAGCAGCCATGGGACAGGGGCCTGGGTAGAGACCCAGTACTTC. Translation: CASSHGTGAWVETQYF.

V and J are TRBV5-8 and TRBJ2-1, with D tentatively TRBD2 (5 bases). Germline V gene data show CDR1 as SGHTS and CDR2 as YDEGEE. Trimming removed 0 bases from V and 1 base from J, with 11 bases in between. The CDR3 has 16 residues. The CDR3: CASSLDGDPSYNEQFF. DNA for the CDR3: TGTGCCAGCAGCTTGGACGGGGATCCATCCTACAATGAGCAGTTCTTC.

This clonotype was counted a few times. The rearrangement links TRBV5-1 to TRBJ2-2; D gene unclear. The V and J ends lost 0 bases and 4 bases respectively, with 10 bases between them. The CDR3 runs to 15 residues. Germline values: CDR1 SGHRS, CDR2 YFSETQ. CDR3 DNA sequence: TGCGCCAGCAGCTTGGTAGGGCAGCTCACCGGGGAGCTGTTTTTT. This codes for CASSLVGQLTGELFF.

This clonotype came up a few times. The J gene is TRBJ2-6, the V gene TRBV4-3; 9 nucleotides line up with TRBD1. Germline-derived CDR1 and CDR2 are LGHNA and YSLEER. The CDR3 sequence is 14 residues long. After removal of 3 bases from V and 8 bases from J, the junction contained 2 bases not matched to a gene. CDR3 protein: CASSQGQGPNVLTF. The CDR3, as DNA: TGCGCCAGCAGCCAGGGACAGGGCCCCAACGTCCTGACTTTC.

The rearrangement links TRBV5-1 to TRBJ2-2; D perhaps matches TRBD2 (5 bases). In germline, CDR1 is SGHRS, CDR2 YFSETQ. V lost 0 bases and J 4 bases, leaving 13 bases between the germline ends. This CDR3 contains 16 residues. For the CDR3, the DNA is TGCGCCAGCAGCTTGGAAGCTAGCAGGTTCACCGGGGAGCTGTTTTTT. Encoded protein: CASSLEASRFTGELFF.

This chain connects TRBV11-2 to TRBJ2-2, with 8 bases identical to TRBD2. This CDR3 has 16 residues. V lost 6 bases, J lost 4 bases, and 10 bases stayed unmatched. CDR1 is SGHAT and CDR2 is FQNNGV in the germline V gene. CDR3 sequence: CASSFPGGAGTGELFF. CDR3 bases: TGTGCCAGCAGTTTCCCCGGGGGGGCGGGCACCGGGGAGCTGTTTTTT.

In its sample, this clonotype was seen a few times. The chain recombines TRBV29-1 with TRBJ2-5; tentative D call: TRBD1 (7 bases). The V and J ends lost 7 bases and 2 bases respectively, with 14 bases between them. The CDR3 has 13 amino acids. Germline CDR1 SQVTM, CDR2 ANQGSEA. Here the CDR3 DNA reads TGCAGCGCGCGGGACAGCTCTCAAGAGACCCAGTACTTC. This sequence encodes CSARDSSQETQYF.

V and J are TRBV7-9 and TRBJ2-3, with TRBD2 identical over 12 bases. The ends lost 0 bases at V and 6 bases at J; junction bases unmatched: 10. Germline CDR1 SEHNR, CDR2 FQNEAQ (reference sequence). CDR3 length equals 18 residues. CDR3 sequence reads: CASSLARERLAGADTQYF. In DNA, the CDR3 is TGTGCCAGCAGCTTAGCGAGGGAGCGACTAGCGGGAGCGGATACGCAGTATTTT.

The chain is built from TRBV5-1 and TRBJ1-2; D remains unclear. V dropped 0 bases and J dropped 3 bases, with 9 bases sitting between them. This CDR3 is 14 amino acids long. CDR1 is SGHRS, CDR2 YFSETQ, per germline. This CDR3 is CASSLAGIDYGYTF. As DNA, the CDR3 is TGCGCCAGCAGCTTGGCCGGGATAGACTATGGCTACACCTTC.

V and J are TRBV5-1 and TRBJ2-3, with TRBD1 identical over 10 bases. The CDR3 has 18 residues. The junction had 10 bases not matched to a gene; V was cut back by 2 bases and J by 1 base. Germline V gene lookup returns CDR1 SGHRS and CDR2 YFSETQ. The CDR3 sequence: CASSFGTGARMGTDTQYF. The CDR3 region has the DNA TGCGCCAGCAGCTTTGGGACAGGGGCGCGTATGGGCACAGATACGCAGTATTTT.

CDR3 nucleotide sequence: TGTGCCAGCAGCTTAAAGGGCAGGTTTACCTACGAGCAGTACTTC. As protein: CASSLKGRFTYEQYF. V usage is TRBV11-3 and J usage is TRBJ2-7; D is unclear. Germline V lookup: CDR1 SGHNT, CDR2 YENEEA. The V and J ends lost 2 bases and 2 bases respectively, with 13 bases between them. This CDR3 comprises 15 residues.

V usage is TRBV15 and J usage is TRBJ1-1, with unresolved D. The CDR3 is 14 amino acids. V lost 0 bases and J 5 bases, leaving 10 bases between the germline ends. In germline, CDR1 is LNHNV, CDR2 YYDKDF (reference sequence). The CDR3 spells CATSRDASGTEAFF. The CDR3 region has the DNA TGTGCCACCAGCAGAGATGCTTCGGGAACTGAAGCTTTCTTT. The entire variable domain, with the rest obtained from reference TRBV15 and TRBJ1-1, is as follows: DAMVIQNPRYQVTQFGKPVTLSCSQTLNHNVMYWYQQKSSQAPKLLFHYYDKDFNNEADTPDNFQSRRPNTSFCFLDIRSPGLGDTAMYLCATSRDASGTEAFFGQGTRLTVV.

The V and J genes are TRBV5-1 and TRBJ2-2, with D possibly matching TRBD2 (6 bases). CDR1 and CDR2 (germline): SGHRS, YFSETQ. V shed 7 bases and J shed 4 bases, with 11 bases lying between them. The CDR3 consists of 13 residues. DNA for the CDR3: TGCGCCAGCGTCGACGGGGGCACCGGGGAGCTGTTTTTT. Its translation: CASVDGGTGELFF. The complete variable domain, with remaining parts taken from reference TRBV5-1 and TRBJ2-2, reads KAGVTQTPRYLIKTRGQQVTLSCSPISGHRSVSWYQQTPGQGLQFLFEYFSETQRNKGNFPGRFSGRQFSNSRSEMNVSTLELGDSALYLCASVDGGTGELFFGEGSRLTVL.

This clonotype has only a few counts. The chain combines TRBV5-1 with TRBJ1-2, with D perhaps TRBD1 (5 bases). Looked up from germline, CDR1 is SGHRS and CDR2 is YFSETQ. This CDR3 region has 14 residues. V was trimmed by 4 bases and J by 6 bases, leaving 16 bases between them. The CDR3 here is CASSAGTAPHGYTF. The CDR3 DNA follows: TGCGCCAGCAGCGCCGGGACCGCTCCCCATGGCTACACCTTC.

The chain links TRBV14 to TRBJ1-4; D is uncertain. Trimming pared 4 bases from V and 7 bases from J, leaving 13 bases between. The CDR3 has 14 residues. Germline CDR1 and CDR2: SGHDN and FVKESK. The CDR3 bases are TGTGCCAGCAGCCCCTCCCGACGGGGTGAAAAACTGTTTTTT. Its protein is CASSPSRRGEKLFF.

The chain links TRBV12-3 or TRBV12-4 to TRBJ1-5; D is uncertain. Trimming removed 7 bases from V and 16 bases from J, with 8 bases in between. The CDR3 totals 8 residues. The CDR3 loop is CASTRPHF. For the CDR3, the DNA is TGTGCCAGCACTCGACCACATTTT.

In its sample, this clonotype was seen a few times. The chain joins TRBV12-3 or TRBV12-4 to TRBJ2-1, with 10 bases fitting TRBD1. The V gene end was trimmed by 7 bases and the J gene end by 8 bases; junction bases not matched to a gene: 11. This CDR3 is built from 15 residues. CDR3 bases: TGTGCCAGCACCCTCGGGGGACAGGGGATCTATGAGCAGTTCTTC. Its translation is CASTLGGQGIYEQFF.

The chain is built from TRBV4-3 and TRBJ2-2; no clear D. Germline loops: CDR1 LGHNA, CDR2 YSLEER. V was shortened by 3 bases and J by 3 bases, with 11 bases between the two germline ends. This CDR3 has 15 amino acids. DNA for the CDR3: TGCGCCAGCAGCCACCGGGTTGGGGACACCGGGGAGCTGTTTTTT. The encoded protein is CASSHRVGDTGELFF.

This chain joins TRBV11-2 and TRBJ2-7; weak D call: TRBD2 (5 bases). The CDR3 runs 13 residues. Trimming pared 2 bases from V and 9 bases from J, leaving 14 bases between. Germline values: CDR1 SGHAT, CDR2 FQNNGV. The CDR3 nucleotides read TGTGCCAGCAGCTTACTCTTTGGAGGTATGCAGTACTTC. Protein: CASSLLFGGMQYF.

In its sample, this clonotype was seen many times. This chain uses TRBV5-1 with TRBJ2-3, with D maybe TRBD2 (6 bases). The germline CDR1 and CDR2 sequences are SGHRS and YFSETQ. Between the trimmed V and J ends, which lost 4 bases and 3 bases, there was a span of 12 bases. The CDR3 loop spans 14 amino acids. The CDR3 here is CASSLGTETDTQYF. CDR3 coding DNA: TGCGCCAGCAGCCTGGGGACTGAGACAGATACGCAGTATTTT.

The V gene is TRBV6-5, the J gene TRBJ1-2; TRBD1 might be the D (6 bases). There are 15 residues in the CDR3. The V and J ends lost 4 bases and 4 bases respectively, with 16 bases between them. Germline CDR1 and CDR2: MNHEY and SVGAGI. The CDR3 is CASSSSRQVLYGYTF. The CDR3 region has the DNA TGTGCCAGCAGTTCTAGTCGACAGGTCCTCTATGGCTACACCTTC.

The table lists this clonotype with a few counts. The chain links TRBV10-3 to TRBJ2-1, with 11 positions matching TRBD1. The CDR3 totals 14 residues. Germline CDR1 ENHRY, CDR2 SYGVKD. Losses at the gene ends were 4 bases for V and 9 bases for J; bases not matched to a gene: 5. CDR3 bases: TGTGCCATCAGTGTGGACAGGGGGCAATCTGAGCAGTTCTTC. Its translation is CAISVDRGQSEQFF.

This clonotype appeared a few times. V and J are TRBV12-3 or TRBV12-4 and TRBJ2-3; D remains unclear. V was cut by 7 bases and J by 4 bases, with 15 bases left in between. This CDR3 region has 14 residues. The CDR3 protein is CASTSRPVSDTQYF. Here the CDR3 DNA reads TGTGCCAGCACCTCCAGGCCGGTGTCAGATACGCAGTATTTT.

This clonotype was seen a handful of times. The V gene is TRBV12-3 or TRBV12-4, the J gene TRBJ2-1, with D hard to call. The V end was cut by 5 bases, the J end by 5 bases, with 10 bases between. This CDR3 is built from 13 residues. The CDR3 nucleotides read TGTGCCAGCAGTACGAACCTAGACAATGAGCAGTTCTTC. This encodes CASSTNLDNEQFF.